One sample yielded the 29 T cell receptor beta chains listed below, sequenced in a study of T cell responses to AZD1222 COVID-19 vaccine. Produced via immunoSEQ multiplex PCR; TCRdb's table is partial and in-frame only. The repertoire holds tens of thousands of clones, with around nine tenths as singletons. Source: peripheral blood, taken on day 0 of MenACWY control vaccination. The receptor source for this set is an adult in good health.

The V and J genes are TRBV2 and TRBJ1-2, with D possibly being TRBD1 (5 bases). V was trimmed by 7 bases and J by 1 base, leaving 10 bases between them. CDR1 and CDR2 from the germline V gene are SNHLY and FYNNEI. CDR3 length: 13 amino acids. The CDR3 coding sequence is TGTGCCAGCACCCAGGGTCTTAACTATGGCTACACCTTC. It translates to CASTQGLNYGYTF.

The chain has TRBV27 and TRBJ1-6, with 11 bases fitting TRBD1. This CDR3 is built from 15 residues. With 4 bases clipped from V and 10 bases from J, the junction kept 6 bases outside the gene matches. Looked up from germline, CDR1 is MNHEY and CDR2 is SMNVEV (reference sequence). The CDR3 loop reads CASSSWTGGRSPLHF. CDR3 DNA sequence: TGTGCCAGCAGTTCCTGGACAGGGGGCAGGTCACCCCTCCACTTT.

For this clone: Sequence at one end of the junction differs from germline and may be a read error. The chain carries TRBV7-8 and TRBJ1-2; D may be TRBD1 (5 bases). The germline V gene has CDR1 SGHVS and CDR2 FQNEAQ. This CDR3 contains 14 residues. The CDR3 region has the DNA TGTGCCACCAGCTCAAGGGGCAGGAGAGATGGCTACACCTTC. Translating it yields CATSSRGRRDGYTF.

This sequence joins TRBV19 and TRBJ2-5; 9 bases fit TRBD1. V shed 5 bases, J shed 9 bases, and the junction held 7 bases outside the gene matches. CDR3 length equals 13 residues. Germline CDR1 LNHDA, CDR2 SQIVND (reference sequence). The DNA for the CDR3 is TGTGCCAGTAGTGACAGGGGGATGGTGGCCCAGTACTTC. This codes for CASSDRGMVAQYF.

The chain carries TRBV7-2 and TRBJ1-2, with 11 bases identical to TRBD1. Germline CDR1 and CDR2: SGHTA and FQGNSA. The CDR3 spans 16 residues. V trimming: 1 base; J trimming: 7 bases; junction bases outside the gene matches: 8. The CDR3 loop reads CASSLGPGTGGSGYTF. In DNA, the CDR3 is TGTGCCAGCAGCTTAGGACCCGGGACAGGGGGATCTGGCTACACCTTC.

The chain joins TRBV18 to TRBJ2-7; 9 bases align to TRBD1. V lost 2 bases and J lost 6; bases outside the gene matches: 2. Germline V gives CDR1 KGHSH, CDR2 LQKENI. The CDR3 runs 13 residues. For the CDR3, the DNA is TGTGCCAGCTCACCAGTGACAGGGGGCGAGCAGTACTTC. Translating it yields CASSPVTGGEQYF.

V is TRBV5-1 and J is TRBJ1-3; 9 nucleotides line up with TRBD1. Trimming took 4 bases from V and 3 from J; bases not matched to a gene: 8. The CDR3 loop spans 16 amino acids. Germline V gene lookup returns CDR1 SGHRS and CDR2 YFSETQ. The CDR3: CASSREQGAGGNTIYF. The CDR3 nucleotides read TGCGCCAGCAGCAGGGAACAGGGGGCAGGTGGAAACACCATATATTTT.

The chain is built from TRBV5-8 and TRBJ2-1, with 12 nucleotides matching TRBD2. CDR1 and CDR2 from the germline V gene are SGHTS and YDEGEE. V was pared by 5 bases and J by 1 base, with 10 bases of the junction left unmatched. This CDR3 contains 18 residues. The CDR3 protein is CASRSGTSGFSSYNEQFF. As DNA, the CDR3 is TGTGCCAGCAGATCCGGGACTAGCGGGTTCTCTTCCTACAATGAGCAGTTCTTC.

V and J are TRBV5-6 and TRBJ2-1; D may correspond to TRBD1 or TRBD2 (6 bases each). This CDR3 comprises 16 residues. Germline values: CDR1 SGHDT, CDR2 YYEEEE. The V gene lost 6 bases and the J gene lost 7 bases, with 23 bases spanning the gap. Here the CDR3 DNA reads TGTGCCAGCACCACCGAGATGCCGACAGGAGGGAATGAGCAGTTCTTC. Protein sequence: CASTTEMPTGGNEQFF. Using reference TRBV5-6 and TRBJ2-1 for the parts outside the CDR3, the full variable domain is DAGVTQSPTHLIKTRGQQVTLRCSPKSGHDTVSWYQQALGQGPQFIFQYYEEEERQRGNFPDRFSGHQFPNYSSELNVNALLLGDSALYLCASTTEMPTGGNEQFFGPGTRLTVL.

The J gene is TRBJ1-2, the V gene TRBV11-2; TRBD1 aligns across 7 bases. The CDR3 has 13 residues. Trimming cost V 6 bases and J 6 bases; bases outside gene matches: 7. In germline, CDR1 is SGHAT, CDR2 FQNNGV. In DNA form, the CDR3 reads TGTGCCAGCAGGAGGGGGCCAGGACATGGCTACACCTTC. Protein product: CASRRGPGHGYTF.

This clone showed up just once. The chain employs TRBV28 and TRBJ2-7; D is tentatively TRBD1 or TRBD2 (6 bases each). This CDR3 spans 14 amino acids. Trimming cost V 4 bases and J 4 bases, with 14 bases left between them. Germline V lookup: CDR1 MDHEN, CDR2 SYDVKM. Written as DNA, the CDR3 is TGTGCCAGCAGTTCAAAGGGGGGTTCGTACGAGCAGTACTTC. It translates to CASSSKGGSYEQYF.

The CDR3 coding sequence is TGTGCCAGCAGTTTATTGGGAGTGGGAGTGAATAAGACCCAGTACTTC. Translated, it gives CASSLLGVGVNKTQYF. The chain carries TRBV27 and TRBJ2-5; tentatively, D is TRBD2 (5 bases). Germline V lookup: CDR1 MNHEY, CDR2 SMNVEV (reference sequence). The CDR3 runs to 16 residues. V was shortened by 1 base and J by 6 bases, with 18 bases between the two germline ends.

This clone has just one count. J is TRBJ1-1 and V is TRBV6-5; D is uncertain. V was trimmed by 6 bases and J by 4 bases, leaving 18 bases between them. CDR3 size: 15 residues. Germline V lookup: CDR1 MNHEY, CDR2 SVGAGI. As DNA, the CDR3 is TGTGCCAGCAGCCTCTTAGGGAAGGGTGGCACTGAAGCTTTCTTT. Translating it yields CASSLLGKGGTEAFF.

The chain links TRBV28 to TRBJ2-7; 8 nucleotides align to TRBD1. Germline lookup yields CDR1 MDHEN and CDR2 SYDVKM. This CDR3 is built from 16 residues. V gave up 5 bases and J gave up 7 bases; unmatched junction bases: 16. CDR3 sequence (DNA): TGTGCCAGCAGTCCGTATGGACAGGGTCTTTTGAGGGAGCAGTACTTC. Residues: CASSPYGQGLLREQYF.

The V call is TRBV11-3, the J call TRBJ2-1; perhaps TRBD1 as D (6 bases). Trimming stripped 2 bases from V and 12 bases from J, with 14 bases between. Germline CDR1 SGHNT, CDR2 YENEEA. The CDR3 has 13 residues. This CDR3 reads CASSLNRWGLQFF. CDR3 sequence (DNA): TGTGCCAGCAGCTTAAATCGGTGGGGGCTGCAGTTCTTC.

J is TRBJ1-1 and V is TRBV10-2, with a tentative D call TRBD1 (6 bases). Germline values: CDR1 WSHSY, CDR2 SAAADI. The CDR3 length is 14 residues. The ends were cut back, 6 bases at V and 1 base at J, with 12 bases in the middle. CDR3 bases: TGCGCCAGCAGCCCGACAGGACCGAACACTGAAGCTTTCTTT. Translated, it gives CASSPTGPNTEAFF.

The chain links TRBV4-2 to TRBJ1-6; D perhaps matches TRBD1 (5 bases). This CDR3 spans 15 amino acids. V was trimmed by 0 bases and J by 8 bases, leaving 11 bases between them. Germline CDR1 and CDR2: LGHNA and YNFKEQ. The CDR3 DNA reads as TGTGCCAGCAGCCAAGATCTGGGGGAATATTCACCCCTCCACTTT. It specifies CASSQDLGEYSPLHF.

The chain carries TRBV18 and TRBJ1-5; D may be TRBD1 (5 bases). The V and J ends lost 6 bases and 5 bases respectively, with 8 bases between them. Germline V CDR1 and CDR2: KGHSH, LQKENI. This CDR3 comprises 12 residues. This CDR3 reads CASSGGDQPQHF. For the CDR3, the DNA is TGTGCCAGCTCGGGGGGTGATCAGCCCCAGCATTTT.

This chain joins TRBV6-1 and TRBJ1-4; a weak D match, TRBD1 (5 bases). Germline V lookup: CDR1 MNHNS, CDR2 SASEGT. With 3 bases removed from V and 6 bases from J, the gap between germline ends came to 17 bases. The CDR3 totals 16 residues. The DNA of the CDR3 is TGTGCCAGCAGTGACCCTCGGGGGGTGGTGGATGAAAAACTGTTTTTT. Amino acid sequence: CASSDPRGVVDEKLFF.

The chain links TRBV7-9 to TRBJ1-2; D may be TRBD1 (5 bases). The CDR3 is made up of 14 amino acids. V lost 2 bases and J 7 bases, leaving 14 bases between the germline ends. Germline CDR1 is SEHNR and CDR2 is FQNEAQ (reference sequence). The CDR3 spells CASSLPPGLGGYTF. Written as DNA, the CDR3 is TGTGCCAGCAGCTTACCGCCAGGGCTTGGTGGCTACACCTTC.

This clone appeared once. This chain uses TRBV10-3 with TRBJ1-5; no clear D. This CDR3 spans 14 amino acids. From germline, CDR1 is ENHRY and CDR2 SYGVKD. Trimming pared 2 bases from V and 5 bases from J, leaving 10 bases between. CDR3 sequence: CAISEEEIDQPQHF. Written as DNA, the CDR3 is TGTGCCATCAGTGAGGAGGAGATAGATCAGCCCCAGCATTTT.

V usage is TRBV7-9 and J usage is TRBJ1-6, with D unclear. This CDR3 has 13 residues. Per the germline V gene, CDR1 is SEHNR and CDR2 is FQNEAQ (reference sequence). V was pared by 3 bases and J by 13 bases, with 13 bases between. The CDR3 DNA is TGTGCCAGCAGCTTTGGTCCCTTGGGTCCCCTCCACTTT. Translating gives CASSFGPLGPLHF.

This chain connects TRBV7-2 to TRBJ1-1, with D hard to call. The CDR3 sequence is 13 residues long. CDR1 is SGHTA and CDR2 is FQGNSA in the germline V gene. V gave up 7 bases and J gave up 3 bases, with 12 bases separating them. The CDR3 sequence is CASTPYLDTEAFF. CDR3 sequence (DNA): TGTGCCAGCACTCCTTACTTGGACACTGAAGCTTTCTTT.

V gene TRBV3-1 (or the pseudogene TRBV3-2) combines with J gene TRBJ2-3; 8 bases map to TRBD2. Germline V lookup: CDR1 LGHDT, CDR2 YNNKEL (reference sequence). V lost 0 bases, J lost 2 bases, and 16 bases stayed unmatched. This CDR3 region has 20 residues. The CDR3 is CASSQDRGGTRVFNTDTQYF. In DNA form, the CDR3 reads TGTGCCAGCAGCCAAGATCGGGGCGGGACTAGGGTATTCAACACAGATACGCAGTATTTT.

V is TRBV6-2 or TRBV6-3 and J is TRBJ2-1; tentatively, D is TRBD1 or TRBD2 (5 bases each). The CDR3 spans 12 residues. Germline CDR1 and CDR2: MNHEY and SVGEGT. V was shortened by 5 bases and J by 9 bases, with 11 bases between the two germline ends. CDR3 nucleotide sequence: TGTGCCAGCAGTGAGGGGAGAGGTGAGCAGTTCTTC. Translation: CASSEGRGEQFF.

The rearrangement links TRBV29-1 to TRBJ1-1, with TRBD1 matching over 7 bases. The CDR3 loop spans 13 amino acids. The germline V gene has CDR1 SQVTM and CDR2 ANQGSEA. The trim removed 6 bases at V and 3 bases at J, leaving 7 bases unmatched. The CDR3 loop reads CSVRPGQHTEAFF. CDR3 nucleotides: TGCAGCGTCCGACCGGGACAGCACACTGAAGCTTTCTTT.

CDR3 loop: CAISRTGQPPINEQYF. Here the CDR3 DNA reads TGTGCCATCAGCCGGACAGGCCAACCTCCAATTAACGAGCAGTACTTC. The chain carries TRBV10-3 and TRBJ2-7; TRBD1 aligns across 7 bases. Germline-derived CDR1 and CDR2 are ENHRY and SYGVKD. Losses at the gene ends were 6 bases for V and 5 bases for J; bases not matched to a gene: 16. CDR3 size: 16 residues.

There are a few counts of this clone. The chain is built from TRBV7-9 and TRBJ1-3; a weak D match, TRBD1 (5 bases). Trimming shortened V by 5 bases and J by 0 bases, and 20 bases separated the two germline ends. This CDR3 contains 18 residues. Germline V gives CDR1 SEHNR, CDR2 FQNEAQ (reference sequence). This CDR3 is CASSPMVGGPSSGNTIYF. The CDR3 bases are TGTGCCAGCAGCCCTATGGTGGGGGGACCTTCCTCTGGAAACACCATATATTTT.

The genes are TRBV5-1 and TRBJ2-5; D possibly corresponds to TRBD2 (5 bases). V gave up 1 base and J gave up 0 bases, with 10 bases separating them. CDR3 length: 15 amino acids. Germline CDR1 SGHRS, CDR2 YFSETQ. CDR3 sequence (DNA): TGCGCCAGCAGCTTGTCGGGAAGGTACCAAGAGACCCAGTACTTC. Translated: CASSLSGRYQETQYF.